This TCR beta chain stems from a study of control samples from healthy donors and cancer patients. TCRdb's table, derived via immunoSEQ multiplex PCR, lists solely in-frame clones and lacks some. Of some 120,000 clones detected, 75% to 90% appear once; the ten largest clones hold approximately 1.1%. The CDR3 loop spans 15 amino acids. Trimming cost V 3 bases and J 7 bases, with 13 bases left between them. Per the germline V gene, CDR1 is SEHNR and CDR2 is FQNEAQ (reference sequence). This receptor was taken from a woman aged 50 to 65 with colorectal cancer. The rearrangement links TRBV7-9 to TRBJ1-6, with D uncertain. The specimen sequenced was PBMCs. The CDR3 region has the DNA TGTGCCAGCAGCTTGACGACCCTCGGGAATTCACCCCTCCACTTT. Protein: CASSLTTLGNSPLHF.